One sample yielded the 27 T cell receptor beta chains listed below, sequenced in a study of somatic mutations in cytotoxic T cells in rheumatoid arthritis. The method was immunoSEQ multiplex PCR; TCRdb's version includes in-frame clones alone and lacks a portion of them. This sample carries about 20,000 clones, 86% of them seen once, and the ten largest clones take approximately 17%. Material: CD8+ T cells sorted from blood. The receptors come from a woman aged 50 to 60 in good health.

This clone was observed once. The chain has TRBV28 and TRBJ2-5, with D perhaps matching TRBD2 (5 bases). The CDR3 sequence is 16 residues long. Looked up from germline, CDR1 is MDHEN and CDR2 is SYDVKM. Deletions cut 3 bases from V and 3 bases from J, with 17 bases between. The CDR3 DNA sequence: TGTGCCAGCAGTTTTACTCGTTCGGGGAAAGAAGAGACCCAGTACTTC. Its protein is CASSFTRSGKEETQYF. Using reference TRBV28 and TRBJ2-5 for the parts outside the CDR3, the full variable domain is DVKVTQSSRYLVKRTGEKVFLECVQDMDHENMFWYRQDPGLGLRLIYFSYDVKMKEKGDIPEGYSVSREKKERFSLILESASTNQTSMYLCASSFTRSGKEETQYFGPGTRLLVL.

The rearrangement joins TRBV19 to TRBJ1-2; TRBD1 matches at 8 bases. Unmatched junction bases numbered 16, after V lost 2 bases and J lost 2 bases. CDR1 and CDR2 (germline): LNHDA, SQIVND (reference sequence). CDR3 length equals 19 residues. The CDR3 loop reads CASSIFPPTGASTNYGYTF. The CDR3, as DNA: TGTGCCAGTAGTATATTCCCCCCGACAGGGGCCTCCACAAACTATGGCTACACCTTC.

This clone is labeled medium-sized. The chain is built from TRBV14 and TRBJ2-1; D might be TRBD1 or TRBD2, each matching 5 bases. The germline gives CDR1 SGHDN, CDR2 FVKESK. This CDR3 comprises 14 residues. Trimming pared 8 bases from V and 0 bases from J, leaving 11 bases between. The CDR3 nucleotides read TGTGCCAGCTCAGAGGGGAGCTCCTACAATGAGCAGTTCTTC. Amino acids: CASSEGSSYNEQFF.

The chain links TRBV5-4 to TRBJ2-5; 9 nucleotides align to TRBD1. V shed 3 bases, J shed 5 bases, and the junction held 8 bases outside the gene matches. The CDR3 spans 15 residues. In germline, CDR1 is SGHNT, CDR2 YYREEE (reference sequence). CDR3 DNA: TGTGCCAGCAGCTCGCCGGGACAGGGATGGGAGACCCAGTACTTC. It encodes CASSSPGQGWETQYF.

This chain joins TRBV19 and TRBJ1-5; D perhaps matches TRBD1 (6 bases). The CDR3 contains 16 residues. Per the germline V gene, CDR1 is LNHDA and CDR2 is SQIVND (reference sequence). Trimming shortened V by 7 bases and J by 5 bases, and 21 bases separated the two germline ends. CDR3 residues: CASKVYAGQQDQPQHF. The CDR3 bases are TGTGCCAGTAAGGTTTACGCTGGACAGCAGGATCAGCCCCAGCATTTT. Combining the CDR3 with reference TRBV19 and TRBJ1-5 gives the whole variable domain DGGITQSPKYLFRKEGQNVTLSCEQNLNHDAMYWYRQDPGQGLRLIYYSQIVNDFQKGDIAEGYSVSREKKESFPLTVTSAQKNPTAFYLCASKVYAGQQDQPQHFGDGTRLSIL.

J is TRBJ2-7 and V is TRBV7-2; possibly TRBD1 for D (6 bases). V gave up 5 bases and J gave up 0 bases, with 11 bases separating them. CDR3 length: 14 amino acids. Germline V lookup: CDR1 SGHTA, CDR2 FQGNSA. The CDR3: CASSHDRSSYEQYF. CDR3 DNA: TGTGCCAGCAGCCACGACAGGTCCTCCTACGAGCAGTACTTC.

The V call is TRBV5-6, the J call TRBJ1-1, with a possible D match to TRBD1 (6 bases). CDR1 is SGHDT, CDR2 YYEEEE, per germline. This CDR3 has 15 amino acids. V lost 4 bases and J 6 bases, leaving 19 bases between the germline ends. The DNA for the CDR3 is TGTGCCAGCAGCGTGGGACGGGGGGGGGCCGCTGAAGCTTTCTTT. The encoded protein is CASSVGRGGAAEAFF.

The rearrangement uses TRBV6-4 and TRBJ2-3; TRBD2 agrees at 8 bases. The CDR3 is made up of 17 amino acids. CDR1 and CDR2 (germline): MRHNA, SNTAGT. V was clipped by 0 bases and J by 2 bases; unmatched bases: 7. The CDR3 DNA is TGTGCCAGCAGTGACTCTCCCGCGGGGGGTCCCACAGATACGCAGTATTTT. This codes for CASSDSPAGGPTDTQYF.

The chain links TRBV5-4 to TRBJ2-2; 8 nucleotides line up with TRBD2. Germline loops: CDR1 SGHNT, CDR2 YYREEE (reference sequence). This CDR3 region has 15 residues. The ends lost 3 bases at V and 3 bases at J; junction bases unmatched: 4. The CDR3 loop reads CASSSSGGYTGELFF. CDR3 bases: TGTGCCAGCAGCTCAAGCGGGGGTTACACCGGGGAGCTGTTTTTT.

The chain links TRBV13 to TRBJ2-7; D is unresolved. The CDR3 is 14 amino acids. Germline V lookup: CDR1 PRHDT, CDR2 FYEKMQ (reference sequence). Trimming stripped 0 bases from V and 2 bases from J, with 8 bases between. CDR3 nucleotides: TGTGCCAGCAGCTTAGGACTCTTTCCCTACGAGCAGTACGTC. Its protein product is CASSLGLFPYEQYV.

This clone was counted only a few times. This sequence joins TRBV4-1 and TRBJ1-5; weak D call: TRBD1 (6 bases). The CDR3 has 17 amino acids. Germline V gives CDR1 MGHRA, CDR2 YSYEKL. V was shortened by 0 bases and J by 6 bases, with 18 bases between the two germline ends. The DNA for the CDR3 is TGCGCCAGCAGCCAAGATAGGGGGGGCGCGGCGGGTCAGCCCCAGCATTTT. This encodes CASSQDRGGAAGQPQHF.

This clone was picked up one time. The CDR3 bases are TGTGCCAGCAGTGAGGACGGGACTTTGAACACTGAAGCTTTCTTT. As protein: CASSEDGTLNTEAFF. The chain has TRBV6-1 and TRBJ1-1, with D perhaps matching TRBD1 (5 bases). The CDR3 sequence is 15 residues long. CDR1 MNHNS and CDR2 SASEGT come from the germline V gene. The V gene lost 3 bases and the J gene lost 0 bases, with 11 bases spanning the gap.

This rearrangement joins TRBV5-4 to TRBJ2-3; D may be TRBD1 (6 bases). The CDR3 consists of 15 residues. Germline values: CDR1 SGHNT, CDR2 YYREEE (reference sequence). V lost 0 bases to trimming and J lost 1 base, with 9 bases between them. The CDR3 DNA sequence: TGTGCCAGCAGCTTGGAGGACAGCCGCACAGATACGCAGTATTTT. It encodes CASSLEDSRTDTQYF.

This sequence joins TRBV2 and TRBJ2-2; 8 bases are shared with TRBD2. This CDR3 spans 14 amino acids. V lost 6 bases to trimming and J lost 7 bases; unmatched junction nucleotides: 7. Per the germline V gene, CDR1 is SNHLY and CDR2 is FYNNEI. In nucleotides, the CDR3 is TGTGCCAGCAGGGTCGGGGGGGCGGACGGGGAGCTGTTTTTT. Its translation is CASRVGGADGELFF.

The chain employs TRBV11-2 and TRBJ2-7; possible D gene TRBD1, 5 bases. V was trimmed by 5 bases and J by 4 bases, leaving 18 bases between them. Germline V CDR1 and CDR2: SGHAT, FQNNGV. The CDR3 contains 15 residues. The CDR3 DNA is TGTGCCAGCAGCCAACAGGCCGGTACTTTTTACGAGCAGTACTTC. It translates to CASSQQAGTFYEQYF.

The rearrangement links TRBV4-2 to TRBJ2-3; D unresolved. CDR1 is LGHNA and CDR2 is YNFKEQ in the germline V gene. This CDR3 comprises 15 residues. Deletions cut 0 bases from V and 3 bases from J, with 10 bases between. The CDR3 protein is CASSQEWASTDTQYF. The DNA of the CDR3 is TGTGCCAGCAGCCAAGAGTGGGCTAGTACAGATACGCAGTATTTT.

J is TRBJ1-5 and V is TRBV7-2; D is unclear. CDR3 size: 17 residues. The germline V gene has CDR1 SGHTA and CDR2 FQGNSA. The CDR3: CVRGPCWAMGSNQPQHF. The CDR3 coding sequence is TGTGTCCGTGGCCCCTGTTGGGCCATGGGGAGTAATCAGCCCCAGCATTTT.

This chain links TRBV6-1 with TRBJ2-4; 10 bases are shared with TRBD1. The germline V gene has CDR1 MNHNS and CDR2 SASEGT. The length of the CDR3 is 15 residues. V dropped 2 bases and J dropped 9; count of bases not matched to a gene: 7. CDR3 bases: TGTGCCAGCAGTGAACACCGGGACAGGGGCGGCATTCAGTACTTC. This translates into CASSEHRDRGGIQYF.

This clone was picked up a small number of times. This rearrangement joins TRBV27 to TRBJ1-1; 11 bases agree with TRBD1. J was trimmed by 1 base and V by 6 bases; bases with no gene match: 4. Germline V gene sequence: CDR1 MNHEY, CDR2 SMNVEV (reference sequence). The CDR3 is made up of 15 amino acids. The CDR3 sequence is CASSWGTGGNTEAFF. DNA for the CDR3: TGTGCCAGCAGCTGGGGGACAGGGGGGAACACTGAAGCTTTCTTT.

The chain carries TRBV2 and TRBJ2-4; 7 bases align to TRBD2. With V trimmed by 3 bases and J by 1 base, 3 bases remained unmatched. Germline lookup yields CDR1 SNHLY and CDR2 FYNNEI. The CDR3 has 15 residues. The CDR3 spells CASSDLSGAKNIQYF. The CDR3 nucleotides read TGTGCCAGCAGTGACCTTAGCGGGGCCAAAAACATTCAGTACTTC.

The gene calls are TRBV7-6 and TRBJ2-5, with TRBD1 matching over 8 bases. Germline V gene sequence: CDR1 SGHVS, CDR2 FNYEAQ. The CDR3 totals 16 residues. The trim removed 4 bases at V and 5 bases at J, leaving 12 bases unmatched. The CDR3 region has the DNA TGTGCCAGCAGCTGGGCAGGGGGCGGCCTGGGGGAGACCCAGTACTTC. Amino acids: CASSWAGGGLGETQYF.

The rearrangement links TRBV7-2 to TRBJ2-7; 7 nucleotides line up with TRBD1. Germline CDR1 and CDR2: SGHTA and FQGNSA. J gave up 2 bases and V 3 bases, and 4 bases lay outside the gene matches. The CDR3 loop spans 14 amino acids. CDR3 coding DNA: TGTGCCAGCAGCTTCGGGGACAGCCCCTACGAGCAGTACGTC. This encodes CASSFGDSPYEQYV.

This sequence joins TRBV11-2 and TRBJ2-5, with 11 bases fitting TRBD2. V was clipped by 2 bases and J by 5 bases; unmatched bases: 13. The CDR3 sequence is 18 residues long. Germline-derived CDR1 and CDR2 are SGHAT and FQNNGV. The CDR3 loop is CASSLNPLAGVPGETQYF. CDR3 DNA sequence: TGTGCCAGCAGCTTAAACCCACTAGCGGGGGTCCCCGGGGAGACCCAGTACTTC.

CDR3 nucleotide sequence: TGTGCCAGTAGTATATTGCAGGGAGATCAGCCCCAGCATTTT. Translation: CASSILQGDQPQHF. This chain joins TRBV19 and TRBJ1-5; tentatively, D is TRBD1 (5 bases). The germline V gene has CDR1 LNHDA and CDR2 SQIVND (reference sequence). CDR3 size: 14 residues. Trimming shortened V by 2 bases and J by 5 bases, and 10 bases separated the two germline ends.

The chain couples TRBV19 to TRBJ2-3, with D hard to call. The germline gives CDR1 LNHDA, CDR2 SQIVND (reference sequence). CDR3 length equals 15 residues. Between the trimmed V and J ends, which lost 0 bases and 2 bases, there was a span of 9 bases. CDR3 sequence: CASSIDGTDTDTQYF. CDR3 coding DNA: TGTGCCAGTAGTATAGACGGAACCGACACAGATACGCAGTATTTT. Supplemented by reference TRBV19 and TRBJ2-3, the full variable domain reads DGGITQSPKYLFRKEGQNVTLSCEQNLNHDAMYWYRQDPGQGLRLIYYSQIVNDFQKGDIAEGYSVSREKKESFPLTVTSAQKNPTAFYLCASSIDGTDTDTQYFGPGTRLTVL.

This chain connects TRBV7-8 to TRBJ2-7, with D hard to call. The CDR3 is 12 amino acids. V shed 1 base and J shed 2 bases, with 3 bases lying between them. In germline, CDR1 is SGHVS, CDR2 FQNEAQ. CDR3 in amino acids: CASSLGAYEQYF. The DNA for the CDR3 is TGTGCCAGCAGCTTAGGAGCCTACGAGCAGTACTTC.

This clone has more than one count but fewer than ten. The gene calls are TRBV4-1 and TRBJ1-1, with D uncertain. This CDR3 has 13 residues. V lost 1 base, J lost 7 bases, and 10 bases lay in between. Germline CDR1 MGHRA, CDR2 YSYEKL. The CDR3 DNA reads as TGCGCCAGCAGCCAAGTTGGGGTTGATGAAGCTTTCTTT. This gives the protein CASSQVGVDEAFF.